This T cell receptor beta chain was documented in a study of T cells after yellow fever vaccination (dated by TCRdb to between 2017 and 2020). Regarding the complete study: The SMART-Seq v4 Ultra Low Input RNA kit was used to prepare libraries from fractions with low cell numbers. To track T-cell clones before and after primary and booster YFV17D yellow fever vaccination, bulk TCR alpha and beta repertoires were sequenced longitudinally. Two healthy male donors, one aged 18 to 30 and one aged 30 to 40 years, made up the cohort. Blood was drawn at multiple timepoints before and after primary and secondary immunization, with bulk PBMC replicates and cell subsets isolated.

Synthesis of TCR cDNA relied on 5'RACE template switching, a step that introduced a universal primer site along with unique molecular identifiers. Priming for cDNA synthesis came from both the TCR alpha and TCR beta constant segments. Library amplification used two PCR steps, and the second PCR step added sample barcodes and sequencing adapters. Sequencing of libraries was performed on Illumina HiSeq 2500 (2x100 bp) or NovaSeq (2x150 bp). The published analysis was carried out like this. MIGEC handled demultiplexing of reads and collapsing into UMI consensus sequences, while MiXCR performed V(D)J alignment. Clonotypes responding to the vaccine were identified with edgeR on replicate PBMC samples, with the criteria of FDR below 0.01 and a log2 fold change above 5 up to day 15. Each bulk clonotype was labeled CD4 or CD8 based on which sequenced repertoire, CD4 or CD8, contained the clonotype at higher abundance. TCRdb reanalyzed the raw reads on its own, using fastp at Q25 for trimming and MiXCR for clone calling, and kept in-frame beta chains. Every CDR3 protein is listed once, alongside the most common genes and DNA of its rows. These V and J calls derive from TCRdb rather than the authors' analysis. The sample contains approximately 550,000 distinct CDR3 sequences, approximately 21% of them found a single time. Over 11% of the sample is held by the ten biggest clonotypes.

What the research found in general, with its limitations: Compared with the primary T-cell response, the secondary T-cell response was faster but weaker, reaching its peak on day 5 rather than on day 15. Most clones expanded after primary vaccination were re-detected after the booster (approximately 95% of CD4 and roughly 87% of CD8), suggesting broad memory maintenance. Because the study included only a couple of donors, the extent to which the findings can be generalized is limited. A small fraction of clonotypes appeared in both the CD4 and CD8 compartments, likely as a result of convergent recombination. Computational filtering was needed because FACS-sorted repertoires could contain abundant contaminating clonotypes from the bulk population.

Read against the paper, the sample's treatment or condition label means: live attenuated yellow fever vaccine strain. At every blood-draw timepoint, two biological replicates of bulk PBMCs were collected. A standard Ficoll-Paque protocol was used to isolate PBMCs from peripheral blood. TriZol was used to extract RNA from bulk PBMCs, from CD4 and CD8 fractions, and from dextramer-positive and dextramer-negative fractions. With regard to this clonotype: The specificity of this receptor is unknown. Base-call qualities are not available, and no considerably larger clone is one nucleotide away.

The germline V and J ends show losses of 5 bases and 7 bases respectively, and no gene match explains 3 bases of the junction. The CDR3, from cysteine to phenylalanine, totals 13 residues. The DNA shown is the 39-base CDR3, in frame from base 1. CDR1 and CDR2, looked up from the germline V gene, are MNHNS and SASEGT. Sample: PBMCs, taken 15 days after the yellow fever booster vaccination. The rearrangement combines TRBV6-1 with TRBJ2-5, with 11 middle bases fitting TRBD1. The sequence was obtained from a young man who received the YFV17D yellow fever vaccine. The CDR3 here reads CASSPGQGVTQYF. The DNA sequence is as follows: TGTGCCAGCAGTCCGGGACAGGGGGTGACCCAGTACTTC.